Below are 22 T cell receptor beta chains sequenced from a single sample in a study of cytomegalovirus exposure and HLA in healthy donors. The PCR was carried out with 60 Vbeta primers and 13 Jbeta primers. Data came from immunoSEQ multiplex PCR; TCRdb stores just in-frame clones and leaves some out. The data contain some 76,000 clones, about 66% of them singletons. The material sequenced was PBMCs. These receptors were obtained from a man in his fifties or sixties in good health and CMV-seropositive.

The chain uses TRBV4-2 and TRBJ2-3; 12 bases agree with TRBD1. V lost 4 bases and J lost 9; bases outside the gene matches: 5. Germline V gene data show CDR1 as LGHNA and CDR2 as YNFKEQ. CDR3 length equals 14 residues. For the CDR3, the DNA is TGTGCCAGCAGCCCCGGGACAGGGGGCTACACGCAGTATTTT. Translation: CASSPGTGGYTQYF.

The chain's CDR3 is CASPPHRRNTYEQYF. The CDR3 DNA reads as TGCGCCAGCCCTCCACACAGGCGAAACACCTACGAGCAGTACTTC. This chain joins TRBV5-1 and TRBJ2-7; tentatively, D is TRBD1 (5 bases). V gave up 7 bases and J gave up 2 bases, with 19 bases separating them. CDR1 is SGHRS and CDR2 is YFSETQ in the germline V gene. The CDR3 is 15 amino acids.

The CDR3, as DNA: TGTGCCAGCAGTGGCGGGGGACAGGGGGCTGGATCACCCCTCCACTTT. Protein sequence: CASSGGGQGAGSPLHF. The chain couples TRBV6-1 to TRBJ1-6; 12 nucleotides agree with TRBD1. The V gene end was trimmed by 4 bases and the J gene end by 10 bases; junction bases not matched to a gene: 8. The CDR3 covers 16 residues. From germline, CDR1 is MNHNS and CDR2 SASEGT.

The V gene is TRBV19, the J gene TRBJ1-5, with no clear D. From germline, CDR1 is LNHDA and CDR2 SQIVND (reference sequence). Deletions cut 7 bases from V and 1 base from J, with 8 bases between. The CDR3 loop spans 13 amino acids. In DNA, the CDR3 is TGTGCCAGTAATCACACAAGCAATCAGCCCCAGCATTTT. This codes for CASNHTSNQPQHF. The whole variable domain, remainder taken from reference TRBV19 and TRBJ1-5, is DGGITQSPKYLFRKEGQNVTLSCEQNLNHDAMYWYRQDPGQGLRLIYYSQIVNDFQKGDIAEGYSVSREKKESFPLTVTSAQKNPTAFYLCASNHTSNQPQHFGDGTRLSIL.

J is TRBJ1-6 and V is TRBV5-1; weak D call: TRBD1 (5 bases). Deletions cut 4 bases from V and 6 bases from J, with 14 bases between. The CDR3 covers 15 residues. CDR1 and CDR2 (germline): SGHRS, YFSETQ. The DNA of the CDR3 is TGCGCCAGCAGCCTGACGGGAGACAGTAATTCACCCCTCCACTTT. Protein sequence: CASSLTGDSNSPLHF.

This clone was seen only a few times. This sequence joins TRBV13 and TRBJ2-7; TRBD1 matches at 7 bases. This CDR3 has 14 residues. Germline V CDR1 and CDR2: PRHDT, FYEKMQ (reference sequence). Losses at the gene ends were 4 bases for V and 3 bases for J; bases not matched to a gene: 6. The CDR3 reads CASSSLGTDYEQYF. CDR3 in DNA: TGTGCCAGCAGCTCCTTAGGGACAGACTACGAGCAGTACTTC.

The V and J genes are TRBV27 and TRBJ2-3; TRBD2 is a possible D gene (6 bases). The CDR3 is made up of 13 amino acids. Trimming took 8 bases from V and 1 from J, leaving 10 bases between them. Germline V gene lookup returns CDR1 MNHEY and CDR2 SMNVEV (reference sequence). CDR3 loop: CASQRGGTDTQYF. The CDR3 DNA is TGTGCCAGCCAACGCGGGGGCACAGATACGCAGTATTTT.

The chain couples TRBV29-1 to TRBJ2-3, with TRBD1 identical over 7 bases. V was clipped by 6 bases and J by 0 bases; unmatched bases: 6. CDR1 SQVTM and CDR2 ANQGSEA come from the germline V gene. The CDR3 totals 14 residues. The CDR3 loop is CSVRQGTSTDTQYF. CDR3 nucleotides: TGCAGCGTCAGACAGGGAACTAGCACAGATACGCAGTATTTT.

This clone was observed a single time. The J gene is TRBJ2-3, the V gene TRBV6-6; 7 bases are a match to TRBD1. Per germline, CDR1 MNHNY and CDR2 SVGAGI (reference sequence). J was trimmed by 6 bases and V by 5 bases; bases with no gene match: 8. This CDR3 is 14 amino acids long. The CDR3, as DNA: TGTGCCAGCAGTCTTGGGACAGTCAAGGATACGCAGTATTTT. It yields the protein CASSLGTVKDTQYF.

The chain links TRBV30 to TRBJ2-1, with a tentative D call TRBD2 (5 bases). From germline, CDR1 is GTSNPN and CDR2 SVGIG (reference sequence). The CDR3 is 11 residues long. Trimming shortened V by 4 bases and J by 8 bases, and 9 bases separated the two germline ends. CDR3 in amino acids: CAWMRVDEQFF. In DNA, the CDR3 is TGTGCCTGGATGAGGGTAGATGAGCAGTTCTTC.

The chain carries TRBV28 and TRBJ2-3; possible D gene TRBD1, 5 bases. This CDR3 contains 14 residues. With 5 bases removed from V and 0 bases from J, the gap between germline ends came to 9 bases. CDR1 and CDR2 from the germline V gene are MDHEN and SYDVKM. The CDR3 bases are TGTGCCAGCAGTCAGGGTCTGAGCACAGATACGCAGTATTTT. Amino acids: CASSQGLSTDTQYF.

The chain couples TRBV27 to TRBJ1-2; no clear D gene. Germline V lookup: CDR1 MNHEY, CDR2 SMNVEV (reference sequence). Trimming shortened V by 3 bases and J by 5 bases, and 10 bases separated the two germline ends. The CDR3 extends over 13 amino acids. CDR3 residues: CASSFNRGYGYTF. CDR3 nucleotides: TGTGCCAGCAGTTTCAACAGAGGGTATGGCTACACCTTC.

The rearrangement uses TRBV11-2 and TRBJ2-7; D perhaps matches TRBD2 (5 bases). V was trimmed by 6 bases and J by 1 base, leaving 10 bases between them. Germline CDR1 reads SGHAT; CDR2 reads FQNNGV. There are 13 residues in the CDR3. CDR3 sequence (DNA): TGTGCCAGCAGGTACGGGGTTTCCTACGAGCAGTACTTC. Protein sequence: CASRYGVSYEQYF. Full variable domain (remainder filled in from reference TRBV11-2 and TRBJ2-7): EAGVAQSPRYKIIEKRQSVAFWCNPISGHATLYWYQQILGQGPKLLIQFQNNGVVDDSQLPKDRFSAERLKGVDSTLKIQPAKLEDSAVYLCASRYGVSYEQYFGPGTRLTVT.

The chain carries TRBV28 and TRBJ1-4; 7 positions agree with TRBD1. The CDR3 runs 14 residues. The V segment lost 4 bases and the J segment 5 bases; nucleotides outside the gene matches: 4. The germline gives CDR1 MDHEN, CDR2 SYDVKM. CDR3 DNA sequence: TGTGCCAGCAGTTCCCCAGGGGGGAATGAAAAACTGTTTTTT. Amino acids: CASSSPGGNEKLFF.

The V gene is TRBV5-1, the J gene TRBJ2-7; TRBD2 agrees at 15 bases. CDR3 length equals 15 residues. Germline CDR1 SGHRS, CDR2 YFSETQ. With 4 bases clipped from V and 4 bases from J, the junction kept 3 bases outside the gene matches. The CDR3 region has the DNA TGCGCCAGCAGCGAAGGACTAGCGGGAGGGTACGAGCAGTACTTC. Its protein product is CASSEGLAGGYEQYF.

This clone was counted a single time. The chain combines TRBV14 with TRBJ2-5; 7 bases are shared with TRBD2. This CDR3 is 18 amino acids long. The ends lost 0 bases at V and 5 bases at J; junction bases unmatched: 15. CDR1 and CDR2 from the germline V gene are SGHDN and FVKESK. The CDR3 DNA follows: TGTGCCAGCAGCCAAGAACGTGTTCCGGGACTACCCGGGGAGACCCAGTACTTC. Protein: CASSQERVPGLPGETQYF. The variable domain in full, with the rest retrieved from reference TRBV14 and TRBJ2-5, is EAGVTQFPSHSVIEKGQTVTLRCDPISGHDNLYWYRRVMGKEIKFLLHFVKESKQDESGMPNNRFLAERTGGTYSTLKVQPAELEDSGVYFCASSQERVPGLPGETQYFGPGTRLLVL.

The count of this clone is one. The chain employs TRBV19 and TRBJ2-1; 9 bases are shared with TRBD1. Trimming took 4 bases from V and 7 from J; bases not matched to a gene: 8. CDR3 size: 15 residues. CDR1 is LNHDA, CDR2 SQIVND, per germline (reference sequence). CDR3 loop: CASSTDRGIRNEQFF. DNA for the CDR3: TGTGCCAGTAGTACCGACAGGGGGATTCGAAATGAGCAGTTCTTC. Full variable domain (remainder filled in from reference TRBV19 and TRBJ2-1): DGGITQSPKYLFRKEGQNVTLSCEQNLNHDAMYWYRQDPGQGLRLIYYSQIVNDFQKGDIAEGYSVSREKKESFPLTVTSAQKNPTAFYLCASSTDRGIRNEQFFGPGTRLTVL.

V usage is TRBV19 and J usage is TRBJ1-4; perhaps TRBD1 as D (6 bases). Trimming cost V 5 bases and J 3 bases, with 13 bases left between them. This CDR3 has 15 residues. Germline V gene data show CDR1 as LNHDA and CDR2 as SQIVND (reference sequence). CDR3 amino acids: CASSSSQGPNEKLFF. The DNA for the CDR3 is TGTGCCAGTAGTTCGTCGCAGGGGCCTAATGAAAAACTGTTTTTT. The variable domain in full, completed from reference TRBV19 and TRBJ1-4, reads DGGITQSPKYLFRKEGQNVTLSCEQNLNHDAMYWYRQDPGQGLRLIYYSQIVNDFQKGDIAEGYSVSREKKESFPLTVTSAQKNPTAFYLCASSSSQGPNEKLFFGSGTQLSVL.

V usage is TRBV11-3 and J usage is TRBJ2-1; TRBD2 matches 8 bases. CDR1 and CDR2 from the germline V gene are SGHNT and YENEEA. V shed 5 bases, J shed 2 bases, and the junction held 5 bases outside the gene matches. CDR3 length: 15 residues. CDR3 nucleotides: TGTGCCAGCAGCGTCCGGGGGGGGCCCTACAATGAGCAGTTCTTC. It yields the protein CASSVRGGPYNEQFF.

This clone was picked up a small number of times. The chain joins TRBV6-5 to TRBJ1-2; D gene unclear. CDR3 length equals 13 residues. The germline CDR1 and CDR2 sequences are MNHEY and SVGAGI. Trimming cost V 5 bases and J 2 bases, with 9 bases left between them. The CDR3 coding sequence is TGTGCCAGCAGTGAGTACGGGAACTATGGCTACACCTTC. Amino acid sequence: CASSEYGNYGYTF.

J is TRBJ2-5 and V is TRBV10-3; no firm D call. The germline V gene encodes CDR1 ENHRY and CDR2 SYGVKD. The V gene lost 0 bases and the J gene lost 0 bases, with 2 bases spanning the gap. The CDR3 covers 13 residues. In nucleotides, the CDR3 is TGTGCCATCAGTGAGTCTAACCAAGAGACCCAGTACTTC. Its protein product is CAISESNQETQYF.

The chain combines TRBV5-6 with TRBJ2-7; possible D gene TRBD1, 6 bases. V was clipped by 2 bases and J by 3 bases, with 15 bases between them. The length of the CDR3 is 15 residues. The germline gives CDR1 SGHDT, CDR2 YYEEEE. The CDR3 coding sequence is TGTGCCAGCAGCTTACAGGGTGTGAGGGTCTACGAGCAGTACTTC. Its protein product is CASSLQGVRVYEQYF.